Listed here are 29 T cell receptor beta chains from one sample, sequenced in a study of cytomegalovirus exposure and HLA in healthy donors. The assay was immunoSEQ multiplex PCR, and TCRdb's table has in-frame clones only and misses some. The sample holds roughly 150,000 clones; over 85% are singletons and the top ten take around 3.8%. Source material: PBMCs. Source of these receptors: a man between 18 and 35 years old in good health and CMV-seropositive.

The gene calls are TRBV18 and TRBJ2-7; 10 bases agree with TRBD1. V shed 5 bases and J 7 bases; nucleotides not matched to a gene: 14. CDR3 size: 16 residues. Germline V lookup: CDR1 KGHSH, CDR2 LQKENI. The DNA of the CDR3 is TGTGCCAGCTCAACCATTGGGACAGGGGCTTCCTCGGAGCAGTACTTC. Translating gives CASSTIGTGASSEQYF.

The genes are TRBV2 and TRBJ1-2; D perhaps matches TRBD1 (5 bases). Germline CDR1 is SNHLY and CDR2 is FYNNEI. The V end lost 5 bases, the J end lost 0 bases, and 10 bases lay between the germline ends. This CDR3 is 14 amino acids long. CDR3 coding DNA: TGTGCCAGCAGTCTCAGGGCATCTAACTATGGCTACACCTTC. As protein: CASSLRASNYGYTF.

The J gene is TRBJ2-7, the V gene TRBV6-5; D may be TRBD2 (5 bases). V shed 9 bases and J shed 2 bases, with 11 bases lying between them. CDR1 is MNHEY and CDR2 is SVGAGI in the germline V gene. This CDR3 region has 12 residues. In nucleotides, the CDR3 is TGTGCCAGATTGACTACCACCTACGAGCAGTACTTC. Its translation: CARLTTTYEQYF.

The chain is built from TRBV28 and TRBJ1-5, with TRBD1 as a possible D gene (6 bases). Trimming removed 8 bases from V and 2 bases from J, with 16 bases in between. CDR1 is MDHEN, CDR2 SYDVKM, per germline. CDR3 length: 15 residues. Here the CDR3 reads CASHPQGRGNQPQHF. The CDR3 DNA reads TGTGCCAGCCATCCACAGGGTCGTGGCAATCAGCCCCAGCATTTT.

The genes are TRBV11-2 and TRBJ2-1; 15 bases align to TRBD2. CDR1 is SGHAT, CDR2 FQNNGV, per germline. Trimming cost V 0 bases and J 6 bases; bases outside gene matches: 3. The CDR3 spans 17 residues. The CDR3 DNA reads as TGTGCCAGCAGCTTAGATGGGGGACTAGCGGGAGGCAATGAGCAGTTCTTC. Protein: CASSLDGGLAGGNEQFF.

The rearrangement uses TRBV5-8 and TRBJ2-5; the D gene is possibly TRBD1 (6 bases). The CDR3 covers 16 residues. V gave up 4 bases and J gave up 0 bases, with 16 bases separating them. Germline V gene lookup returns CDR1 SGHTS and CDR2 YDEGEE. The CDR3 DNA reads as TGTGCCAGCAGCCTGGGTCGGACAGCGTACCAAGAGACCCAGTACTTC. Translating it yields CASSLGRTAYQETQYF.

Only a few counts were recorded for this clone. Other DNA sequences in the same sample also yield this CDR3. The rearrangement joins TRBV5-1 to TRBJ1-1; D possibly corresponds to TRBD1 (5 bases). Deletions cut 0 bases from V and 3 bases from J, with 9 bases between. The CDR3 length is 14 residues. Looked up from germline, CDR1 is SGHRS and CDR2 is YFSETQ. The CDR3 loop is CASSLAGGYTEAFF. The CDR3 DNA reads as TGCGCCAGCAGCTTGGCCGGGGGGTACACTGAAGCTTTCTTT.

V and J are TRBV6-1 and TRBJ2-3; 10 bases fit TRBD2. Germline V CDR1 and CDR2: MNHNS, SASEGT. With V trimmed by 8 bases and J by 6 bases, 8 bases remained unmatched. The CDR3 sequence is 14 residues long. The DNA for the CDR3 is TGTGCCAGCGAACTAGCGGGACCACCGGATACGCAGTATTTT. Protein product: CASELAGPPDTQYF.

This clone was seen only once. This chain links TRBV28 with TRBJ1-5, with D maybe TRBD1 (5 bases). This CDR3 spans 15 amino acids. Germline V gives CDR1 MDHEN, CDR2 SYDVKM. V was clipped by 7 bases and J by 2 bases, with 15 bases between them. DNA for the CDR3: TGTGCCAGCAAGGGTCGGGGGGGTGGCAATCAGCCCCAGCATTTT. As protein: CASKGRGGGNQPQHF. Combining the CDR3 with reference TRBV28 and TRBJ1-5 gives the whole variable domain DVKVTQSSRYLVKRTGEKVFLECVQDMDHENMFWYRQDPGLGLRLIYFSYDVKMKEKGDIPEGYSVSREKKERFSLILESASTNQTSMYLCASKGRGGGNQPQHFGDGTRLSIL.

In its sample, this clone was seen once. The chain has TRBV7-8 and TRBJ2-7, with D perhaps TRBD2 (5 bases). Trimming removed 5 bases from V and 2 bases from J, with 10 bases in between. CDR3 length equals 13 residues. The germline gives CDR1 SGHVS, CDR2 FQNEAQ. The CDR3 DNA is TGTGCCAGCAGCACCCGGACTGCCTACGAGCAGTACTTC. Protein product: CASSTRTAYEQYF.

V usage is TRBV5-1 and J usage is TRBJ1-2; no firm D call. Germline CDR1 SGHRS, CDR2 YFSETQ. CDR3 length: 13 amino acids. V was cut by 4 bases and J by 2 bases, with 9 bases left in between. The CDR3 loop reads CASSVGENYGYTF. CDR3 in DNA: TGCGCCAGCAGCGTTGGGGAGAACTATGGCTACACCTTC.

The CDR3 DNA follows: TGTGCCAGCAGCGTAGGGGGACTAGAGTTCCGTGAGCAGTTCTTC. Protein: CASSVGGLEFREQFF. This chain links TRBV9 with TRBJ2-1; 8 nucleotides line up with TRBD2. CDR3 length: 15 amino acids. Trimming took 0 bases from V and 9 from J; bases not matched to a gene: 8. Germline CDR1 and CDR2: SGDLS and YYNGEE.

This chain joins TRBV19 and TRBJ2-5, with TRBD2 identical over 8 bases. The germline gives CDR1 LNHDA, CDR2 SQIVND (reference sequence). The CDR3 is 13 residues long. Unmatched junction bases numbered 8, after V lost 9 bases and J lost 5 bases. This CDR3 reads CASSTGGKETQYF. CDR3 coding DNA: TGTGCCAGCTCCACGGGAGGGAAGGAGACCCAGTACTTC.

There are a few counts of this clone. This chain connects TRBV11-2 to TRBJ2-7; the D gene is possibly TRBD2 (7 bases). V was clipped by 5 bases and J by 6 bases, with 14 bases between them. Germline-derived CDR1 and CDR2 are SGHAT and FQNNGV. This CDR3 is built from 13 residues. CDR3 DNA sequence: TGTGCCAGCAGCCGGGGGGCTACTTTCGAGCAGTACTTC. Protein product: CASSRGATFEQYF. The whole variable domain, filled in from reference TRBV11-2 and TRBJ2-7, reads EAGVAQSPRYKIIEKRQSVAFWCNPISGHATLYWYQQILGQGPKLLIQFQNNGVVDDSQLPKDRFSAERLKGVDSTLKIQPAKLEDSAVYLCASSRGATFEQYFGPGTRLTVT.

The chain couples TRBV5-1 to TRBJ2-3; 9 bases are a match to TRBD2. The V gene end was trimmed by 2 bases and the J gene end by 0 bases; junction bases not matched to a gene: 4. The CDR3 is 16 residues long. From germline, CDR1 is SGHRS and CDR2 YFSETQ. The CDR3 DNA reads TGCGCCAGCAGCTTCTTAGCGGGAGAGAGCACAGATACGCAGTATTTT. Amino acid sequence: CASSFLAGESTDTQYF. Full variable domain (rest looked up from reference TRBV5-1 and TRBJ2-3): KAGVTQTPRYLIKTRGQQVTLSCSPISGHRSVSWYQQTPGQGLQFLFEYFSETQRNKGNFPGRFSGRQFSNSRSEMNVSTLELGDSALYLCASSFLAGESTDTQYFGPGTRLTVL.

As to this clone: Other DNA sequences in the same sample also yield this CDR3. The chain's CDR3 is CASSQARGSSYEQYF. The CDR3 DNA follows: TGTGCCAGCAGCCAGGCTCGCGGGTCCTCCTACGAGCAGTACTTC. V gene TRBV4-2 combines with J gene TRBJ2-7, with TRBD2 as a possible D gene (5 bases). CDR1 and CDR2 from the germline V gene are LGHNA and YNFKEQ. The CDR3 consists of 15 residues. Trimming took 3 bases from V and 0 from J, leaving 12 bases between them.

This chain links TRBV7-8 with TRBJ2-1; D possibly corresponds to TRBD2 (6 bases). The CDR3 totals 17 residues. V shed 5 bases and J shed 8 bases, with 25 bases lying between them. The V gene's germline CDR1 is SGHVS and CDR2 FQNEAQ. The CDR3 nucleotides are TGTGCCAGCAGCCCGCGCGGGACTCCCACAAGGCACGATGAGCAGTTCTTC. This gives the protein CASSPRGTPTRHDEQFF.

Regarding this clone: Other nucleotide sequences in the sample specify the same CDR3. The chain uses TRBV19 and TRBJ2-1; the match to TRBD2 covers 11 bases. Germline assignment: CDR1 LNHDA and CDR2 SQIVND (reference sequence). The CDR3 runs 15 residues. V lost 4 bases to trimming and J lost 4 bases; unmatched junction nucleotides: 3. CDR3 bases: TGTGCCAGTAGTACAGGGACTAGCGGATACAATGAGCAGTTCTTC. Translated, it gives CASSTGTSGYNEQFF.

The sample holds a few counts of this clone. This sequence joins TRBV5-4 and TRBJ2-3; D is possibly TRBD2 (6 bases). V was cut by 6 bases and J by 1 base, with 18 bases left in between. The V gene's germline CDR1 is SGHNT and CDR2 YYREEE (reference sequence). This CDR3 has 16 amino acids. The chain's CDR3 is CASTQAGSSGTDTQYF. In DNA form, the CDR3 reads TGTGCCAGCACCCAAGCCGGGAGTTCTGGCACAGATACGCAGTATTTT.

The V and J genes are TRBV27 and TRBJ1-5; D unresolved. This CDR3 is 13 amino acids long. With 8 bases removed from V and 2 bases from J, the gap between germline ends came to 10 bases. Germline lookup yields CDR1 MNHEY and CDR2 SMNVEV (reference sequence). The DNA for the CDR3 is TGTGCCAGCGGCCAAGCGGGCAATCAGCCCCAGCATTTT. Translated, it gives CASGQAGNQPQHF.

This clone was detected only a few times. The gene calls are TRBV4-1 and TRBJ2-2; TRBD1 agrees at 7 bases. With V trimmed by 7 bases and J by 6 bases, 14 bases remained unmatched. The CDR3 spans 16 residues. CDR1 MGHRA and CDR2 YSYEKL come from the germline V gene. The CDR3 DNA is TGCGCCAGCACCACCGACAGGGCCCCCCACGCCGGGGAGCTGTTTTTT. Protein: CASTTDRAPHAGELFF.

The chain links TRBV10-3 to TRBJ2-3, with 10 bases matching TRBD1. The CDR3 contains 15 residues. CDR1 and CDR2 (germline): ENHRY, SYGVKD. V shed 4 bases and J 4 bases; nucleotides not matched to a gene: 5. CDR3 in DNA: TGTGCCATCAGTGGACGGGACAGGGGTTCAGATACGCAGTATTTT. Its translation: CAISGRDRGSDTQYF.

The DNA of the CDR3 is TGTGCCAGCAGCCAAGACGGGAGCCTCCCTGAGACCCAGTACTTC. This encodes CASSQDGSLPETQYF. This rearrangement joins TRBV7-9 to TRBJ2-5; tentatively, D is TRBD2 (6 bases). Germline V lookup: CDR1 SEHNR, CDR2 FQNEAQ (reference sequence). CDR3 length: 15 residues. The V gene lost 5 bases and the J gene lost 5 bases, with 18 bases spanning the gap.

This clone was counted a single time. The DNA for the CDR3 is TGCGCCAGCAGCCCTAGCGGGACCACCGGGGAGCTGTTTTTT. The encoded protein is CASSPSGTTGELFF. This sequence joins TRBV5-1 and TRBJ2-2, with TRBD2 matching 9 bases. This CDR3 contains 14 residues. In germline, CDR1 is SGHRS, CDR2 YFSETQ. Unmatched junction bases numbered 2, after V lost 4 bases and J lost 4 bases.

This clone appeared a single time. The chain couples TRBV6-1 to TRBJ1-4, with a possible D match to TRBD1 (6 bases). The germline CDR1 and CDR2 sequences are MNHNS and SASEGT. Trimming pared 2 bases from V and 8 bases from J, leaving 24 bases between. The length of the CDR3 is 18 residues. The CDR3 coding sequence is TGTGCCAGCAGTGAATCGAACATTGGGGGGGGGCGGAAGGAAAAACTGTTTTTT. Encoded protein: CASSESNIGGGRKEKLFF.

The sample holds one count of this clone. The chain's CDR3 is CASSPPRTKNTEAFF. CDR3 nucleotides: TGTGCCAGCTCACCACCTAGGACAAAGAACACTGAAGCTTTCTTT. The rearrangement uses TRBV18 and TRBJ1-1, with D possibly TRBD1 on 5 matching bases. Trimming shortened V by 0 bases and J by 1 base, and 9 bases separated the two germline ends. This CDR3 contains 15 residues. Germline V CDR1 and CDR2: KGHSH, LQKENI.

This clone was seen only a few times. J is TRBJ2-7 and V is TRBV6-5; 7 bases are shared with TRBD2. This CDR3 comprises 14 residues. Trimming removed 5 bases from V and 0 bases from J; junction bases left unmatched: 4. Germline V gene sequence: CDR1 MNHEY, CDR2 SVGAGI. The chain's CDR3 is CASSPSGTSYEQYF. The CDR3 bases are TGTGCCAGCAGTCCGAGCGGGACCTCCTACGAGCAGTACTTC.

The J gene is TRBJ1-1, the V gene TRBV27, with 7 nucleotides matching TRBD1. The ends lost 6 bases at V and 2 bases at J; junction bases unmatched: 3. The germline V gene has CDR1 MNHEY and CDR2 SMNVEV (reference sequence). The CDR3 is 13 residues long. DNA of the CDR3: TGTGCCAGCAGGACAGGGATAAACACTGAAGCTTTCTTT. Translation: CASRTGINTEAFF.

This chain's CDR3 is CASSPGTSGPAYEQYF. The CDR3 DNA is TGTGCCAGCAGCCCTGGGACTAGCGGGCCCGCCTACGAGCAGTACTTC. The V and J genes are TRBV5-4 and TRBJ2-7, with 12 bases identical to TRBD2. This CDR3 is 16 amino acids long. The germline V gene has CDR1 SGHNT and CDR2 YYREEE (reference sequence). V shed 4 bases, J shed 2 bases, and the junction held 7 bases outside the gene matches.